The rows below give T cell receptor beta chains drawn from one sample of a study of immune cell composition in non-small cell lung cancer. Generated by immunoSEQ multiplex PCR, the TCRdb table keeps only in-frame clones and is missing some. This sample has 12,000 to 15,000 clones, with roughly 73% found just once. The material sequenced was lung tumor tissue. The receptors stem from a human donor with non-small cell lung cancer. CDR3s include the opening cysteine and the closing phenylalanine or tryptophan. A D gene is named only where the DNA matches it firmly. Clone size is given for some rows only: seen once, a few or many times, or a class if the clone is expanded.

D: -
J: TRBJ2-7
size: few
V: TRBV7-9
CDR3: CASSLGTVSYEQYF
DNA: TGTGCCAGCAGCTTAGGGACAGTCTCCTACGAGCAGTACTTC

D: -
J: TRBJ1-1
size: -
V: TRBV4-1
CDR3: CASSQSGGPGAEAFF
DNA: TGCGCCAGCAGCCAATCGGGGGGGCCTGGCGCTGAAGCTTTCTTT

D: TRBD1
J: TRBJ2-7
size: -
V: TRBV14
CDR3: CASSQEARDRGTGFYEQYF
DNA: TGTGCCAGCAGCCAAGAGGCCCGGGACAGGGGCACCGGGTTCTACGAGCAGTACTTC

D: TRBD1
J: TRBJ1-1
size: few
V: TRBV10-3
CDR3: CAISDSGQGAGWTEAFF
DNA: TGTGCCATCAGTGACTCCGGACAGGGGGCGGGGTGGACTGAAGCTTTCTTT

D: -
J: TRBJ2-3
size: -
V: TRBV30
CDR3: CAWKTGGFGTDTQYF
DNA: TGTGCCTGGAAAACTGGAGGGTTCGGGACAGATACGCAGTATTTT

D: -
J: TRBJ1-2
size: once
V: TRBV6-5
CDR3: CASRGLQLDGYTF
DNA: TGTGCCAGCAGAGGACTTCAGCTCGATGGCTACACCTTC

D: -
J: TRBJ2-3
size: few
V: TRBV7-9
CDR3: CASSSPYTDTQYF
DNA: TGTGCCAGCAGCTCCCCCTACACAGATACGCAGTATTTT

D: TRBD1
J: TRBJ1-5
size: -
V: TRBV19
CDR3: CASSRFPKTGASNQPQHF
DNA: TGTGCCAGTAGTAGGTTCCCCAAGACAGGGGCTAGCAATCAGCCCCAGCATTTT

D: -
J: TRBJ1-1
size: -
V: TRBV18
CDR3: CASSNSRGTHTEAFF
DNA: TGTGCCAGCTCAAACTCCCGGGGTACCCACACTGAAGCTTTCTTT

D: TRBD2
J: TRBJ2-7
size: -
V: TRBV18
CDR3: CASSEGLAEYEQYF
DNA: TGTGCCAGCTCAGAGGGACTAGCGGAGTACGAGCAGTACTTC

D: -
J: TRBJ2-5
size: -
V: TRBV19
CDR3: CASSPGEAGYQETQYF
DNA: TGTGCCAGTAGTCCCGGCGAGGCGGGGTACCAAGAGACCCAGTACTTC

D: TRBD2
J: TRBJ2-1
size: -
V: TRBV5-1
CDR3: CASSSDRALAGVGNEQFF
DNA: TGCGCCAGCAGCAGCGACAGGGCACTAGCGGGAGTGGGCAATGAGCAGTTCTTC

D: TRBD2
J: TRBJ2-3
size: -
V: TRBV29-1
CDR3: CSGRTSGRTTDTQYF
DNA: TGCAGCGGCAGGACTAGCGGGAGGACCACAGATACGCAGTATTTT

D: TRBD2
J: TRBJ2-7
size: once
V: TRBV6-1
CDR3: CASSEVSGGPYEQYF
DNA: TGTGCCAGCAGTGAAGTTAGCGGGGGCCCCTACGAGCAGTACTTC

D: -
J: TRBJ1-6
size: -
V: TRBV7-2
CDR3: CASSPGLPSSYNSPLHF
DNA: TGTGCCAGCAGCCCAGGACTGCCCAGCTCCTATAATTCACCCCTCCACTTT

D: TRBD2
J: TRBJ2-5
size: -
V: TRBV28
CDR3: CAIIKAGGAETQYF
DNA: TGTGCCATCATCAAAGCGGGAGGTGCAGAGACCCAGTACTTC

D: -
J: TRBJ1-1
size: -
V: TRBV7-8
CDR3: CASSITDRSNTEAFF
DNA: TGTGCCAGCAGCATCACCGACAGGTCGAACACTGAAGCTTTCTTT

D: -
J: TRBJ1-2
size: -
V: TRBV27
CDR3: CASHPQGRGNYGYTF
DNA: TGTGCCAGTCACCCACAAGGGAGGGGAAACTATGGCTACACCTTC

D: TRBD1
J: TRBJ2-2
size: medium-sized
V: TRBV4-2
CDR3: CASSHDRGLDTGELFF
DNA: TGTGCCAGCAGCCACGACAGGGGGCTCGACACCGGGGAGCTGTTTTTT

D: -
J: TRBJ1-1
size: -
V: TRBV5-4
CDR3: CASRLTLNTEAFF
DNA: TGTGCCAGCAGATTGACATTGAACACTGAAGCTTTCTTT

D: -
J: TRBJ1-5
size: -
V: TRBV6-1
CDR3: CASSALGVTQHF
DNA: TGTGCCAGCAGTGCCCTCGGGGTGACCCAGCATTTT

D: TRBD1
J: TRBJ2-5
size: -
V: TRBV23-1
CDR3: CASRPGGLYQETQYF
DNA: TGCGCCAGCAGGCCAGGGGGCCTGTACCAAGAGACCCAGTACTTC

D: -
J: TRBJ1-3
size: -
V: TRBV15
CDR3: CATSVDRLARNTIYF
DNA: TGTGCCACCAGCGTGGACAGACTAGCCCGAAACACCATATATTTT

D: -
J: TRBJ1-1
size: -
V: TRBV19
CDR3: CASSMGWGRGNTEAFF
DNA: TGTGCCAGTAGTATGGGGTGGGGTAGGGGGAACACTGAAGCTTTCTTT

D: -
J: TRBJ1-5
size: once
V: TRBV28
CDR3: CASSLLNQPQHF
DNA: TGTGCCAGCAGTCTTCTTAATCAGCCCCAGCATTTT

D: -
J: TRBJ1-4
size: -
V: TRBV19
CDR3: CASSIASGTPNEKLFF
DNA: TGTGCCAGTAGTATAGCCTCCGGGACACCTAATGAAAAACTGTTTTTT

D: -
J: TRBJ1-4
size: once
V: TRBV21-1
CDR3: CASSKLQALNEKLFF
DNA: TGTGCCAGCAGCAAGTTACAGGCCCTTAATGAAAAACTGTTTTTT

D: TRBD1
J: TRBJ1-2
size: few
V: TRBV19
CDR3: CASSIEGQGKYGYTF
DNA: TGTGCCAGTAGTATAGAGGGACAGGGAAAATATGGCTACACCTTC

D: TRBD2
J: TRBJ2-1
size: -
V: TRBV28
CDR3: CVVGGRDNEQFF
DNA: TGTGTAGTGGGCGGGAGGGACAATGAGCAGTTCTTC

D: -
J: TRBJ2-2
size: -
V: TRBV18
CDR3: CASSLRTANTGELFF
DNA: TGTGCCAGCTCACTCCGTACAGCGAACACCGGGGAGCTGTTTTTT

D: -
J: TRBJ1-1
size: once
V: TRBV4-2
CDR3: CASSQEVQRGTEAFF
DNA: TGTGCCAGCAGCCAAGAAGTCCAGCGAGGGACTGAAGCTTTCTTT

D: -
J: TRBJ1-3
size: -
V: TRBV11-2
CDR3: CASSLKSYSGNTIYF
DNA: TGTGCCAGCAGCCTCAAGTCCTACTCTGGAAACACCATATATTTT

D: -
J: TRBJ2-7
size: -
V: TRBV15
CDR3: CATSSPTGPTYEQYF
DNA: TGTGCCACCAGCAGTCCTACAGGGCCCACCTACGAGCAGTACTTC

D: TRBD2
J: TRBJ2-1
size: -
V: TRBV4-3
CDR3: CASSQESSGNNEQFF
DNA: TGCGCCAGCAGCCAAGAGTCTAGCGGTAACAATGAGCAGTTCTTC

D: TRBD1
J: TRBJ2-1
size: -
V: TRBV4-2
CDR3: CASSQDVGQGYYEQFF
DNA: TGTGCCAGCAGCCAAGATGTGGGACAGGGGTACTATGAGCAGTTCTTC

D: TRBD1
J: TRBJ2-7
size: -
V: TRBV6-5
CDR3: CASRPSGGLFYEQYF
DNA: TGTGCCAGCAGACCCTCAGGGGGCCTTTTCTACGAGCAGTACTTC

D: -
J: TRBJ2-7
size: -
V: TRBV4-1
CDR3: CASSQATTSYEQYF
DNA: TGCGCCAGCAGCCAAGCGACTACGTCCTACGAGCAGTACTTC

D: -
J: TRBJ2-1
size: -
V: TRBV7-9
CDR3: CASSLERREQFF
DNA: TGTGCCAGCAGCTTGGAGCGGCGTGAGCAGTTCTTC

D: TRBD2
J: TRBJ2-7
size: -
V: TRBV7-2
CDR3: CASSLQAGGAYEQYF
DNA: TGTGCCAGCAGCCTTCAAGCGGGGGGCGCCTACGAGCAGTACTTC

D: -
J: TRBJ2-3
size: few
V: TRBV7-6
CDR3: CASSLYTDTQYF
DNA: TGTGCCAGCAGCTTATACACAGATACGCAGTATTTT

D: -
J: TRBJ1-1
size: -
V: TRBV6-5
CDR3: CASSYSNRVRNTEAFF
DNA: TGTGCCAGCAGTTACTCGAACAGGGTTAGGAACACTGAAGCTTTCTTT

D: TRBD1
J: TRBJ2-2
size: once
V: TRBV19
CDR3: CASRMGQKNTGELFF
DNA: TGTGCCAGTAGAATGGGACAGAAGAACACCGGGGAGCTGTTTTTT

D: TRBD2
J: TRBJ2-1
size: -
V: TRBV9
CDR3: CASSVSGLAGGVEQFF
DNA: TGTGCCAGCAGCGTATCGGGACTAGCGGGGGGGGTTGAGCAGTTCTTC

D: -
J: TRBJ1-1
size: few
V: TRBV18
CDR3: CASSPPGNTEAFF
DNA: TGTGCCAGCTCACCCCCGGGAAACACTGAAGCTTTCTTT

D: -
J: TRBJ1-4
size: once
V: TRBV5-4
CDR3: CASSQGQSEEKLFF
DNA: TGTGCCAGCAGCCAAGGACAGAGCGAAGAAAAACTGTTTTTT

D: -
J: TRBJ1-1
size: -
V: TRBV6-1
CDR3: CASSNRPRTEAFF
DNA: TGTGCCAGCAGTAACAGGCCCCGGACTGAAGCTTTCTTT

D: TRBD2
J: TRBJ2-7
size: medium-sized
V: TRBV5-5
CDR3: CASSPWRAGGSHEQYF
DNA: TGTGCCAGCAGCCCGTGGAGAGCGGGGGGCTCCCACGAGCAGTACTTC

D: TRBD2
J: TRBJ2-1
size: few
V: TRBV9
CDR3: CASSVGTSGINEQFF
DNA: TGTGCCAGCAGCGTAGGGACTAGCGGGATCAATGAGCAGTTCTTC

D: TRBD1
J: TRBJ2-5
size: -
V: TRBV7-2
CDR3: CASSLAPAGQGLQETQYF
DNA: TGTGCCAGCAGCTTAGCGCCGGCTGGACAGGGGCTTCAAGAGACCCAGTACTTC

D: TRBD2
J: TRBJ2-3
size: -
V: TRBV4-2
CDR3: CASSPGASGSADTQYF
DNA: TGTGCCAGCAGCCCTGGGGCTAGCGGGAGCGCGGATACGCAGTATTTT